Presented here are 16 T cell receptor beta chains from one specimen sequenced in a study of memory CD4+ T cells and cytomegalovirus serostatus. Single viable CD3+CD4+CD8-CD45RO+ cells were sorted as the memory CD4+ T cells. Sequencing was performed with immunoSEQ multiplex PCR; in TCRdb, only in-frame clones are kept and a portion is missing. The data show roughly 48,000 clones, 60% to 85% seen once. Sequencing used memory CD4+ T cells from blood. The receptors were sampled from an adult in good health and CMV-seropositive.

The J gene is TRBJ2-5, the V gene TRBV15, with D tentatively TRBD2 (6 bases). The germline V gene encodes CDR1 LNHNV and CDR2 YYDKDF (reference sequence). The CDR3 totals 13 residues. Trimming took off 8 bases at V and 4 bases at J, with 14 bases between the two ends. CDR3 nucleotides: TGTGCCACCGGGCGCGGGGATCGAGAGACCCAGTACTTC. It yields the protein CATGRGDRETQYF.

The J gene is TRBJ2-1, the V gene TRBV30; D is possibly TRBD2 (6 bases). The germline V and J ends were trimmed by 0 bases and 12 bases, with 18 bases remaining between them. Germline lookup yields CDR1 GTSNPN and CDR2 SVGIG (reference sequence). The length of the CDR3 is 14 residues. The CDR3 reads CAWSVRGATRGQFF. In DNA, the CDR3 is TGTGCCTGGAGTGTACGCGGGGCTACCCGTGGGCAGTTCTTC.

The chain couples TRBV10-3 to TRBJ1-1; 8 bases fit TRBD1. The CDR3 has 15 amino acids. V lost 3 bases and J lost 6; bases outside the gene matches: 9. The V gene's germline CDR1 is ENHRY and CDR2 SYGVKD. The CDR3 reads CAISDRDRNGPEAFF. DNA for the CDR3: TGTGCCATCAGTGACAGGGACAGGAATGGGCCTGAAGCTTTCTTT.

The rearrangement uses TRBV29-1 and TRBJ2-7; D is possibly TRBD1 (5 bases). Per the germline V gene, CDR1 is SQVTM and CDR2 is ANQGSEA. This CDR3 has 10 residues. V was clipped by 6 bases and J by 3 bases, with 6 bases between them. The CDR3 sequence is CSVQDYEQYF. The CDR3 nucleotides are TGCAGCGTACAGGACTACGAGCAGTACTTC.

This clone was seen more than once but under ten times. DNA of the CDR3: TGTGCCAGCAACCCGGCGAACACTGAAGCTTTCTTT. Protein sequence: CASNPANTEAFF. J is TRBJ1-1 and V is TRBV2; no definite D call. The germline V and J ends were trimmed by 7 bases and 1 base, with 7 bases remaining between them. Germline lookup yields CDR1 SNHLY and CDR2 FYNNEI. The CDR3 extends over 12 amino acids. Full variable domain (remainder filled in from reference TRBV2 and TRBJ1-1): EPEVTQTPSHQVTQMGQEVILRCVPISNHLYFYWYRQILGQKVEFLVSFYNNEISEKSEIFDDQFSVERPDGSNFTLKIRSTKLEDSAMYFCASNPANTEAFFGQGTRLTVV.

The chain employs TRBV5-6 and TRBJ1-2; D may be TRBD1 (6 bases). The V gene's germline CDR1 is SGHDT and CDR2 YYEEEE. The CDR3 extends over 13 amino acids. V lost 6 bases, J lost 3 bases, and 12 bases lay in between. DNA of the CDR3: TGTGCCAGCAAGGTTACAGGGCACTATGGCTACACCTTC. Protein: CASKVTGHYGYTF.

This chain uses TRBV14 with TRBJ1-2; D uncertain. Trimming took 3 bases from V and 11 from J, leaving 16 bases between them. The V gene's germline CDR1 is SGHDN and CDR2 FVKESK. This CDR3 spans 13 amino acids. The CDR3 sequence: CASSQESNWGYTF. CDR3 nucleotides: TGTGCCAGCAGCCAGGAATCCAATTGGGGTTACACCTTC.

CDR3 in DNA: TGTGCCAGTAGTACCATTCGCAGGGGTACCGGCTACACCTTC. This translates into CASSTIRRGTGYTF. The chain couples TRBV19 to TRBJ1-2, with a possible D match to TRBD1 (6 bases). The CDR3 consists of 14 residues. Trimming stripped 4 bases from V and 8 bases from J, with 17 bases between. Germline loops: CDR1 LNHDA, CDR2 SQIVND (reference sequence). The full variable domain, in which reference TRBV19 and TRBJ1-2 provide the parts outside the CDR3, is DGGITQSPKYLFRKEGQNVTLSCEQNLNHDAMYWYRQDPGQGLRLIYYSQIVNDFQKGDIAEGYSVSREKKESFPLTVTSAQKNPTAFYLCASSTIRRGTGYTFGSGTRLTVV.

CDR3 protein: CAWGGRGHEQYF. The CDR3 nucleotides read TGTGCCTGGGGGGGACGCGGGCACGAGCAGTACTTC. This chain links TRBV30 with TRBJ2-7; tentatively, D is TRBD1 or TRBD2 (5 bases each). The V end lost 5 bases, the J end lost 5 bases, and 13 bases lay between the germline ends. From germline, CDR1 is GTSNPN and CDR2 SVGIG (reference sequence). The CDR3 extends over 12 amino acids.

The chain has TRBV14 and TRBJ1-2; maybe TRBD1 (5 bases). V was cut by 5 bases and J by 6 bases, with 25 bases left in between. Germline values: CDR1 SGHDN, CDR2 FVKESK. The CDR3 totals 17 residues. CDR3 in amino acids: CASSIPSVVGAPDGYTF. The CDR3, as DNA: TGTGCCAGCAGCATCCCCTCGGTAGTCGGGGCACCTGATGGCTACACCTTC.

The CDR3 spells CASSLELAGEVEQFF. The CDR3 nucleotides are TGTGCCAGCAGCCTGGAACTAGCGGGGGAGGTTGAGCAGTTCTTC. V is TRBV11-1 and J is TRBJ2-1; 11 bases agree with TRBD2. Losses at the gene ends were 5 bases for V and 9 bases for J; bases not matched to a gene: 9. Germline V gives CDR1 SGHAT, CDR2 FQDESV (reference sequence). The CDR3 loop spans 15 amino acids.

V is TRBV9 and J is TRBJ2-1; D ambiguous. CDR3 length: 14 residues. Trimming removed 1 base at V and 0 bases at J, with 5 bases between. Germline V gene lookup returns CDR1 SGDLS and CDR2 YYNGEE. The CDR3 region has the DNA TGTGCCAGCAGCGTACAGGTCTCCTACAATGAGCAGTTCTTC. Its translation: CASSVQVSYNEQFF.

The chain joins TRBV4-3 to TRBJ2-2, with TRBD1 matching 8 bases. This CDR3 comprises 16 residues. V lost 4 bases and J lost 3; bases outside the gene matches: 7. Germline V gives CDR1 LGHNA, CDR2 YSLEER. CDR3: CASSPQGGSYTGELFF. DNA for the CDR3: TGCGCCAGCAGCCCACAGGGGGGCAGTTACACCGGGGAGCTGTTTTTT.

The J gene is TRBJ2-7, the V gene TRBV29-1; D gene uncertain. Germline CDR1 is SQVTM and CDR2 is ANQGSEA. Trimming took 7 bases from V and 6 from J, leaving 13 bases between them. The CDR3 totals 11 residues. The CDR3 nucleotides read TGCAGCGCCTGGGTCCTGGGCGAGCAGTACTTC. Translating gives CSAWVLGEQYF.

CDR3 in amino acids: CASSGGLKMNTEAFF. The CDR3 DNA reads TGTGCCAGCAGCGGGGGACTGAAGATGAACACTGAAGCTTTCTTT. The rearrangement uses TRBV5-6 and TRBJ1-1, with D tentatively TRBD1 (5 bases). This CDR3 comprises 15 residues. CDR1 is SGHDT, CDR2 YYEEEE, per germline. V lost 4 bases, J lost 0 bases, and 13 bases lay in between.

This clone appeared a single time. V usage is TRBV7-2 and J usage is TRBJ2-5; D is perhaps TRBD2 (6 bases). The CDR3 totals 14 residues. V was clipped by 2 bases and J by 5 bases, with 12 bases between them. Germline-derived CDR1 and CDR2 are SGHTA and FQGNSA. The CDR3: CASSLRAGRETQYF. CDR3 nucleotides: TGTGCCAGCAGCTTAAGGGCGGGGAGGGAGACCCAGTACTTC.